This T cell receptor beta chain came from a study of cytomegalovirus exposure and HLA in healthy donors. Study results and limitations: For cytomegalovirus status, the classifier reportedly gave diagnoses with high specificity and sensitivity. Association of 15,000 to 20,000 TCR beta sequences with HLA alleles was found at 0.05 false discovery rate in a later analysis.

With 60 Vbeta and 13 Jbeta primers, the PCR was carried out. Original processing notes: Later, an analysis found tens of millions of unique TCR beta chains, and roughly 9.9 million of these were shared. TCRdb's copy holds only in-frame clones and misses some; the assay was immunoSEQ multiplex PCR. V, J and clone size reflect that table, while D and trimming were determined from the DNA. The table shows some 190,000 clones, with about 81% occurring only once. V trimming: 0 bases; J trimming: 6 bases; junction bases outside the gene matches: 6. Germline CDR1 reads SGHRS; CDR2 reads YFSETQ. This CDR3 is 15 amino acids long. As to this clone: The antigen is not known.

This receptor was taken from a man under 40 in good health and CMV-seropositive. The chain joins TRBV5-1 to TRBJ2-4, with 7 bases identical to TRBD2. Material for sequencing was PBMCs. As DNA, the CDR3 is TGCGCCAGCAGCTTGGTCGTCGGCGGGAGAAACATTCAGTACTTC. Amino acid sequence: CASSLVVGGRNIQYF.